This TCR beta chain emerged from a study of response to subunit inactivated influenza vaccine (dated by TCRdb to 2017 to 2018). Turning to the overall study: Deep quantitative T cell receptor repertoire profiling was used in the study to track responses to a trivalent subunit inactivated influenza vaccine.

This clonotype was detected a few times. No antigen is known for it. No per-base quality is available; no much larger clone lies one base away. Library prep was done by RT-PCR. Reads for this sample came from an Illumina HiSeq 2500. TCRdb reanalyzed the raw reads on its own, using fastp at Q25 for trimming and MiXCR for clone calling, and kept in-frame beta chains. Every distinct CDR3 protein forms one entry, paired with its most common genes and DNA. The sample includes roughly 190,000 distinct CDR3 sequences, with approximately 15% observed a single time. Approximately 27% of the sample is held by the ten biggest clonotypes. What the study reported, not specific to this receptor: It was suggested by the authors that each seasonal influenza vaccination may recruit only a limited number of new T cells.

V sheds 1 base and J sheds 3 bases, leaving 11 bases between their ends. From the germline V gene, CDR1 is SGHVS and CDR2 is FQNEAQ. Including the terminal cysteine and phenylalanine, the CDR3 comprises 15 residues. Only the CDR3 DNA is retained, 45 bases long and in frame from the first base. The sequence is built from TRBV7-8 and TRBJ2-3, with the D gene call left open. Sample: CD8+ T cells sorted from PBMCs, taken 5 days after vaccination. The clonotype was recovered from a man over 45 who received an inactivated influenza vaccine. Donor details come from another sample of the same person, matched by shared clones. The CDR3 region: CASSLGLGFTDTQYF. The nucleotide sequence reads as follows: TGTGCCAGCAGCTTAGGATTAGGGTTTACAGATACGCAGTATTTT.